The subject of this entry is one TCR beta chain. The antigen is not known. Libraries were made from TCR beta cDNA, and they carried unique molecular identifiers. cDNA molecules numbering about 470,000 came from approximately 0.91 to 9.4 million T cells. TCRdb re-derived calls from the PCR reads in MiXCR, one entry per CDR3 protein. The data show roughly 800,000 distinct CDR3 sequences, approximately 50% seen once. These data originate in a study of post-analysis software for immune sequencing data. Study in general: There were relapsing-remitting, secondary progressive and progressive-relapsing multiple sclerosis among the disease courses included. Study results and caveats: F-measure co-clustering was strong for batch-matched samples. Those with multiple sclerosis, the patient group, showed significantly lower normalized Chao1 diversity than controls.

The sequence came from a girl between 10 and 17 years old with multiple sclerosis. Sequencing used blood.

CDR3 sequence (DNA): TGCGCCAGCAGCTGGGGGGACCTACTACCACCTACAGATACGCAGTATTTT. It is translated as CASSWGDLLPPTDTQYF. The rearrangement links TRBV5-1 to TRBJ2-3, with D possibly being TRBD2 (6 bases). Between the trimmed V and J ends, which lost 3 bases and 3 bases, there was a span of 20 bases. Germline lookup yields CDR1 SGHRS and CDR2 YFSETQ. CDR3 length: 17 residues.